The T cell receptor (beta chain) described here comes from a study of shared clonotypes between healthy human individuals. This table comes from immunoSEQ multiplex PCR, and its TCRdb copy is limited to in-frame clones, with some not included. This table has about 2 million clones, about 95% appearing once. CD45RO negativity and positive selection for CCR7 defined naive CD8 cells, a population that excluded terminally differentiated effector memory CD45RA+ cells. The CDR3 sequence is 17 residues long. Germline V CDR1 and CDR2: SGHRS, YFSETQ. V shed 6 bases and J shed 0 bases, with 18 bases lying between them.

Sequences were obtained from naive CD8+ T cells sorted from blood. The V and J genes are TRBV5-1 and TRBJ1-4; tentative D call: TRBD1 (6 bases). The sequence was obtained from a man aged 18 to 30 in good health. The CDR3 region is CASTTGWGYATNEKLFF. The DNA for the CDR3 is TGCGCCAGCACCACAGGGTGGGGTTATGCAACTAATGAAAAACTGTTTTTT. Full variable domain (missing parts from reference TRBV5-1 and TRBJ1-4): KAGVTQTPRYLIKTRGQQVTLSCSPISGHRSVSWYQQTPGQGLQFLFEYFSETQRNKGNFPGRFSGRQFSNSRSEMNVSTLELGDSALYLCASTTGWGYATNEKLFFGSGTQLSVL.